Listed below are T cell receptor beta chains from one sample, sequenced in a study of cytomegalovirus exposure and HLA in healthy donors. Here immunoSEQ multiplex PCR was the method, and the copy in TCRdb shows in-frame clones only, minus some. Of 150,000 to 250,000 clones listed, almost 85% are singletons. Sequenced material: PBMCs. These receptors all come from a woman aged 45-65 years in good health and CMV-seronegative. CDR3s include the opening cysteine and the closing phenylalanine or tryptophan.

j_gene: TRBJ2-7; v_gene: TRBV5-1; CDR3aa: CASSNQGGAYEQYF
j_gene: TRBJ2-3; v_gene: TRBV6-6; CDR3aa: CASSYPGGTDTQYF
j_gene: TRBJ1-1; v_gene: TRBV4-3; CDR3aa: CASSLEGGGHMNTEAFF
j_gene: TRBJ2-2; v_gene: TRBV6-6; CDR3aa: CASRTGRDTGELFF
j_gene: TRBJ2-5; v_gene: TRBV5-1; CDR3aa: CASSLAMGGPRETQYF
j_gene: TRBJ1-2; v_gene: TRBV7-9; CDR3aa: CASSITGGEYYGYTF
j_gene: TRBJ2-1; v_gene: TRBV28; CDR3aa: CASSSAGASYNEQFF
j_gene: TRBJ2-7; v_gene: TRBV18; CDR3aa: CASSPTGTVIYEQYF
j_gene: TRBJ2-1; v_gene: TRBV4-1; CDR3aa: CASSRAGEGNEQFF
j_gene: TRBJ2-5; v_gene: TRBV28; CDR3aa: CASSQALAGVQEQYF
j_gene: TRBJ2-1; v_gene: TRBV6-5; CDR3aa: CASRVAGAYNEQFF
j_gene: TRBJ2-2; v_gene: TRBV30; CDR3aa: CAWIQGQGLNTGELFF
j_gene: TRBJ1-5; v_gene: TRBV7-9; CDR3aa: CASSFESQPQHF
j_gene: TRBJ2-2; v_gene: TRBV19; CDR3aa: CASSMYGNTGELFF
j_gene: TRBJ2-2; v_gene: TRBV5-4; CDR3aa: CASSLYRGTNTGELFF
j_gene: TRBJ2-7; v_gene: TRBV11-2; CDR3aa: CASSRSTSGSYEQYF
j_gene: TRBJ2-1; v_gene: TRBV6-6; CDR3aa: CASSTSVLSGHEQFF
j_gene: TRBJ2-1; v_gene: TRBV5-1; CDR3aa: CASSIRQGSYNEQFF
j_gene: TRBJ1-5; v_gene: TRBV28; CDR3aa: CASSLTGGNQPQHF
j_gene: TRBJ1-2; v_gene: TRBV28; CDR3aa: CASSSDRVPWGGYTF
j_gene: TRBJ2-1; v_gene: TRBV5-1; CDR3aa: CASSLGRGIAGAPGEQFF
j_gene: TRBJ1-1; v_gene: TRBV28; CDR3aa: CASSLGVERFTEAFF
j_gene: TRBJ2-7; v_gene: TRBV5-6; CDR3aa: CASSLVGTGGDEQYF
j_gene: TRBJ2-4; v_gene: TRBV27; CDR3aa: CASSLTGRGAKNIQYF
j_gene: TRBJ2-3; v_gene: TRBV4-1; CDR3aa: CASSQRAGGLTDTQYF
j_gene: TRBJ1-4; v_gene: TRBV18; CDR3aa: CASSLQGDEKLFF
j_gene: TRBJ1-2; v_gene: TRBV6-6; CDR3aa: CASSPGQTNYGYTF